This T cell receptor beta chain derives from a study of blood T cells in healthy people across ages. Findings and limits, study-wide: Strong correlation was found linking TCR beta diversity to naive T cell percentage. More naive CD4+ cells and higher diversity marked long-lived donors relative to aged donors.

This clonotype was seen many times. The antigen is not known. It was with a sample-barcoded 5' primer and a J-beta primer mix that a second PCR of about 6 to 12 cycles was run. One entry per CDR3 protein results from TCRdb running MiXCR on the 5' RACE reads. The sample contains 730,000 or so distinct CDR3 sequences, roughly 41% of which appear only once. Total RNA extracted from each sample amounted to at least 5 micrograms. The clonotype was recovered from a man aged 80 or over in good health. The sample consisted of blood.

The CDR3 DNA follows: TGTGCCAGCAGCCACTGGGGCGCTGGGGCCAACGTCCTGACTTTC. Amino acid sequence: CASSHWGAGANVLTF. The chain is built from TRBV7-2 and TRBJ2-6; a weak D match, TRBD1 (5 bases). CDR1 SGHTA and CDR2 FQGNSA come from the germline V gene. V lost 5 bases and J 2 bases, leaving 10 bases between the germline ends. The CDR3 has 15 amino acids.